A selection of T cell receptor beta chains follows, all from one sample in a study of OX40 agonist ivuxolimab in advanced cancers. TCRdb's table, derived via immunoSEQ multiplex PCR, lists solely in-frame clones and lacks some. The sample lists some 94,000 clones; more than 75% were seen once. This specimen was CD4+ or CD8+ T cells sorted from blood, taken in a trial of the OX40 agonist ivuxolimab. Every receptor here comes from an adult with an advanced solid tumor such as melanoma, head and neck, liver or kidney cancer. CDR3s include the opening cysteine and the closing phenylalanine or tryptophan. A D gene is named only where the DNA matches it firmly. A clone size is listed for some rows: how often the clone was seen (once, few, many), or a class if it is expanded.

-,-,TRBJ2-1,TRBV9,TGTGCCAGCAGGCCGACCAGCTTATACAATGAGCAGTTCTTC,CASRPTSLYNEQFF
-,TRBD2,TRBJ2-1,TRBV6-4,TGTGCCAGCAGTGACAAGGGACTATCCTCCTACAATGAGCAGTTCTTC,CASSDKGLSSYNEQFF
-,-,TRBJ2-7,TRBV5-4,TGTGCCAGCAGCTTGGTGGGTTACGAGCAGTACTTC,CASSLVGYEQYF
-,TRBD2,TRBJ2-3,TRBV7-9,TGTGCCAGCAGCCCAGGACTAGCGGGAGGAGATACGCAGTATTTT,CASSPGLAGGDTQYF
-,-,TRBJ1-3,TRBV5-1,TGCGCCAGCAGCCCCCGGGACATCGGAAACACCATATATTTT,CASSPRDIGNTIYF
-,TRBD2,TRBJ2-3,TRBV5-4,TGTGCCAGCAGCCGGGAGGGGCTGGATACGCAGTATTTT,CASSREGLDTQYF
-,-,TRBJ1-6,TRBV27,TGTGCCAGCAGTTTACGTGTCCTAACACCCCTCCACTTT,CASSLRVLTPLHF
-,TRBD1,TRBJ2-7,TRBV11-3,TGTGCCAGCAGCTCCAACAGGGGGAACTCCTACGAGCAGTACTTC,CASSSNRGNSYEQYF
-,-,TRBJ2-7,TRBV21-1,TGTGCCAGCAGCAAAGCCCGGGCGGGAGGGCCCTTCCCCTACGAGCAGTACTTC,CASSKARAGGPFPYEQYF
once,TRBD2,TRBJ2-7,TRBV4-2,TGTGCCAGCAGCCATCCCGGACTAGCGGGAGGGGAGCAGTACTTC,CASSHPGLAGGEQYF
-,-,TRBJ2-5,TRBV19,TGTGCCAGTAGTATGGGACGGTACCAAGAGACCCAGTACTTC,CASSMGRYQETQYF
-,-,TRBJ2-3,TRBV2,TGTGCCAGCAGCCGAAGTACGCAGTATTTT,CASSRSTQYF
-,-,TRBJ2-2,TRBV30,TGTGCCTGGGGCGGGACTGCGAACACCGGGGAGCTGTTTTTT,CAWGGTANTGELFF
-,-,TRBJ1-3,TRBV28,TGTGCCAGCAGTTTGTTAGACCGATATGGAAACACCATATATTTT,CASSLLDRYGNTIYF
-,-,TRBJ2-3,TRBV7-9,TGTGCCAGCAGCGCCGGTGGGGTAGATACGCAGTATTTT,CASSAGGVDTQYF
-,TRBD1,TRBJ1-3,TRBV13,TGTGCCAGCAGCGCCCGACAGGGGGCCATCACCATATATTTT,CASSARQGAITIYF
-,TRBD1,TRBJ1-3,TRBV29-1,TGCAGCGTCGACAGGGTATCAGACACCATATATTTT,CSVDRVSDTIYF
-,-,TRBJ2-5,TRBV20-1,TGCAGTGCTAGAGAGCAAGAGACCCAGTACTTC,CSAREQETQYF
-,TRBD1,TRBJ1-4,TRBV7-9,TGTGCCAGCAGCCTTGGACAGGTCAGCGAAAAACTGTTTTTT,CASSLGQVSEKLFF
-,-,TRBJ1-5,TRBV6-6,TGTGCCAGCAGCCCCGGCGGGGGAGTCAGCAATCAGCCCCAGCATTTT,CASSPGGGVSNQPQHF
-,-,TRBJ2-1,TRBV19,TGTGCCAGTCTCGGGGCAGGGCTGTTCTTC,CASLGAGLFF
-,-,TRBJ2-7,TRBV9,TGTGCCAGCAGCGTAGAGGCAGGGACTTCCTACGAGCAGTACTTC,CASSVEAGTSYEQYF
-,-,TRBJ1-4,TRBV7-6,TGTGCCAGCAGCGCACGACAGTCGCGGGGTTCGACTAATGAAAAACTGTTTTTT,CASSARQSRGSTNEKLFF
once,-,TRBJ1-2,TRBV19,TGTGCCAGTCGACAGTCCGCGGCAGCTAACTATGGCTACACCTTC,CASRQSAAANYGYTF
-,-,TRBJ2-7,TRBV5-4,TGTGCCAGCAGCTCCTTAAAAAGTGCCGCCCTCAGCTCCTACGAGCAGTACTTC,CASSSLKSAALSSYEQYF
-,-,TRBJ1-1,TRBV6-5,TGTGCCAGCAGTTCCCCAGCAGGACCAAACACTGAAGCTTTCTTT,CASSSPAGPNTEAFF
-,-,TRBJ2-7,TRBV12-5,TGTGCTAGTGGTTTGGCATACTACGAGCAGTACTTC,CASGLAYYEQYF
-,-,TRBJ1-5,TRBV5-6,TGTGCCAGCAGCCCCACGACGGGCAGGGCGAGGCCTAATCAGCCCCAGCATTTT,CASSPTTGRARPNQPQHF
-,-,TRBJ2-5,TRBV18,TGTGCCAGCTCACCACTGAGCGGCCCTGTGGAGACCCAGTACTTC,CASSPLSGPVETQYF
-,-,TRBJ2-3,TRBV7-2,TGTGCCAGCAGCTTAGCGCCTAAGGATACGCAGTATTTT,CASSLAPKDTQYF
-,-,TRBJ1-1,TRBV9,TGTGCCAGCAGCCCAATGACGGTGAACACTGAAGCTTTCTTT,CASSPMTVNTEAFF
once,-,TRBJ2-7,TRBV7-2,TGTGCCAGCAGCTTAAACGGCGGGACTGACTCGGGGGAGCAGTACTTC,CASSLNGGTDSGEQYF
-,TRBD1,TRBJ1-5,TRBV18,TGTGCCAGCTCACCATCGCAGACAGGGGCTGGCAATCAGCCCCAGCATTTT,CASSPSQTGAGNQPQHF
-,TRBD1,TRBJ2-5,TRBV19,TGTGCCAGTAGTACCCCTCACAGGGGTGGAAGTCGACAAGAGACCCAGTACTTC,CASSTPHRGGSRQETQYF
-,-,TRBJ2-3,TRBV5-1,TGCGCCAGCACCGCGAGTTTCGATACGCAGTATTTT,CASTASFDTQYF
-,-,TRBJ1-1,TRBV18,TGTGCCAGCTCACCACTAATTTCCGGGACACAAAACACTGAAGCTTTCTTT,CASSPLISGTQNTEAFF
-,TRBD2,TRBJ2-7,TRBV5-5,TGTGCCAGCAGCTTGGGTGCGGGGGGTTCAAAGTACGAGCAGTACTTC,CASSLGAGGSKYEQYF
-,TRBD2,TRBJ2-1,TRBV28,TGTGCCAGCAGTTTAGGAGCTAGCGGACCAGACTACAATGAGCAGTTCTTC,CASSLGASGPDYNEQFF
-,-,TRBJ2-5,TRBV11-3,TGTGCCAGCAGCTTAACAGAGGAAGAGACCCAGTACTTC,CASSLTEEETQYF
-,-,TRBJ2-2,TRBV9,TGTGCCAGCAACTGGGGGTCCGGGGAGCTGTTTTTT,CASNWGSGELFF
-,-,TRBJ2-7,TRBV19,TGTGCCAGTAGTATAGGCGCAGGCTCGGGACACCTCCCCTACGAGCAGTACTTC,CASSIGAGSGHLPYEQYF
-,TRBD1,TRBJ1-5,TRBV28,TGTGCCAGCAGTCCAGGGGGACATCAGCCCCAGCATTTT,CASSPGGHQPQHF
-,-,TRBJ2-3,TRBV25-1,TGTGCCAGCAGCCTCTCTATAGGCGGGACAGATACGCAGTATTTT,CASSLSIGGTDTQYF